The 29 T cell receptor beta chains below were found in one sample sequenced in a study of blood T cell repertoires in COVID-19. The table came from immunoSEQ multiplex PCR; TCRdb's copy has only in-frame clones and leaves some out. The repertoire consists of 130,000 to 150,000 clones, with more than 70% occurring once and the leading ten covering over 9.5%. Sequencing used peripheral blood. All receptors derive from a man aged 45 to 65 with active or convalescent COVID-19.

The rearrangement joins TRBV6-1 to TRBJ2-1, with a tentative D call TRBD2 (5 bases). The V gene lost 1 base and the J gene lost 16 bases, with 17 bases spanning the gap. CDR3 size: 13 residues. CDR1 is MNHNS, CDR2 SASEGT, per germline. The CDR3 DNA sequence: TGTGCCAGCAGTGAAGTGGAACCTAGAGAGGGATTCTTC. Protein product: CASSEVEPREGFF.

This chain connects TRBV9 to TRBJ2-3, with TRBD2 matching 8 bases. CDR1 and CDR2 (germline): SGDLS, YYNGEE. The CDR3 runs to 15 residues. J was trimmed by 3 bases and V by 4 bases; bases with no gene match: 7. The CDR3 region is CASSSREGATDTQYF. CDR3 nucleotides: TGTGCCAGCAGCTCCCGGGAGGGCGCGACAGATACGCAGTATTTT.

The chain joins TRBV29-1 to TRBJ2-1, with TRBD1 identical over 8 bases. J lost 2 bases, V lost 6 bases, and 6 bases had no gene match. The CDR3 totals 14 residues. CDR1 is SQVTM and CDR2 is ANQGSEA in the germline V gene. The CDR3 sequence is CSVSRGQAYNEQFF. CDR3 coding DNA: TGCAGCGTCTCTCGGGGACAGGCCTACAATGAGCAGTTCTTC.

On this clone itself: Other DNA sequences within the sample encode an identical CDR3. The chain is built from TRBV6-5 and TRBJ1-1; D gene uncertain. The CDR3 spans 14 residues. Germline V gene sequence: CDR1 MNHEY, CDR2 SVGAGI. V lost 4 bases and J 1 base, leaving 10 bases between the germline ends. CDR3: CASSSRSGNTEAFF. The CDR3 nucleotides read TGTGCCAGCAGTTCCCGATCAGGGAACACTGAAGCTTTCTTT.

V usage is TRBV27 and J usage is TRBJ2-7; 13 nucleotides line up with TRBD2. CDR1 and CDR2 (germline): MNHEY, SMNVEV (reference sequence). Trimming at V came to 4 bases and at J to 2 bases, leaving 2 bases not matched to a gene. The CDR3 runs to 15 residues. CDR3 nucleotide sequence: TGTGCCAGCAGTTCCGGGACTAGCGGGACCTACGAGCAGTACTTC. It encodes CASSSGTSGTYEQYF.

J is TRBJ2-7 and V is TRBV4-1, with D uncertain. This CDR3 contains 16 residues. Germline V CDR1 and CDR2: MGHRA, YSYEKL. The V end was cut by 0 bases, the J end by 0 bases, with 12 bases between. The CDR3 loop is CASSQEPARSSYEQYF. CDR3 nucleotides: TGCGCCAGCAGCCAAGAGCCCGCGAGGAGCTCCTACGAGCAGTACTTC.

This clone showed up just a few times. The V gene is TRBV5-1, the J gene TRBJ2-7, with D possibly TRBD2 on 6 matching bases. Germline CDR1 and CDR2: SGHRS and YFSETQ. There are 15 residues in the CDR3. The V gene lost 0 bases and the J gene lost 5 bases, with 15 bases spanning the gap. The CDR3 reads CASSLGGGILHEQYF. In DNA form, the CDR3 reads TGCGCCAGCAGCTTGGGCGGAGGGATACTCCACGAGCAGTACTTC.

V is TRBV27 and J is TRBJ2-5, with D tentatively TRBD1 (5 bases). V was shortened by 3 bases and J by 10 bases, with 15 bases between the two germline ends. The CDR3 is made up of 13 amino acids. Germline V CDR1 and CDR2: MNHEY, SMNVEV (reference sequence). CDR3 region: CASSLDAVTGQYF. The DNA of the CDR3 is TGTGCCAGCAGTTTGGACGCGGTAACAGGCCAGTACTTC.

The chain joins TRBV6-1 to TRBJ2-5, with 7 bases identical to TRBD2. Per the germline V gene, CDR1 is MNHNS and CDR2 is SASEGT. This CDR3 spans 13 amino acids. The junction had 6 bases not matched to a gene; V was cut back by 3 bases and J by 8 bases. The CDR3 DNA sequence: TGTGCCAGCAGTGAGGTTCCAGCGGGAACCCAGTACTTC. Its protein product is CASSEVPAGTQYF.

The gene calls are TRBV11-2 and TRBJ2-7, with 7 positions matching TRBD1. There are 15 residues in the CDR3. The V segment lost 0 bases and the J segment 4 bases; nucleotides outside the gene matches: 6. Looked up from germline, CDR1 is SGHAT and CDR2 is FQNNGV. The CDR3 DNA is TGTGCCAGCAGCTTAGACCGGGACAGAGATTACGAGCAGTACTTC. Residues: CASSLDRDRDYEQYF.

This clone was counted only a few times. The chain couples TRBV6-5 to TRBJ2-7; D may be TRBD1 (6 bases). Trimming took off 6 bases at V and 3 bases at J, with 18 bases between the two ends. This CDR3 comprises 15 residues. The germline V gene encodes CDR1 MNHEY and CDR2 SVGAGI. DNA for the CDR3: TGTGCCAGCAGGTCATCCAGGGGATCCTACTACGAGCAGTACTTC. Protein sequence: CASRSSRGSYYEQYF.

The CDR3 sequence is CASSIEGQGFHNEQFF. CDR3 DNA: TGTGCCAGTAGTATAGAGGGACAGGGATTCCACAATGAGCAGTTCTTC. The chain employs TRBV19 and TRBJ2-1; 9 nucleotides agree with TRBD1. V gave up 0 bases and J gave up 5 bases; unmatched junction bases: 5. The CDR3 contains 16 residues. Germline V gives CDR1 LNHDA, CDR2 SQIVND (reference sequence).

On this clone itself: One junction end disagrees with the germline gene, perhaps due to a read error. This chain joins TRBV7-7 and TRBJ2-5, with D tentatively TRBD2 (6 bases). Per germline, CDR1 SSHAT and CDR2 FNYEAQ (reference sequence). This CDR3 is built from 13 residues. CDR3 loop: CASSSGEQETQYF. As DNA, the CDR3 is TGTGCTAGCAGCTCGGGAGAGCAAGAGACCCAGTACTTC.

The chain has TRBV7-2 and TRBJ2-7; tentative D call: TRBD1 (6 bases). This CDR3 region has 13 residues. V was cut by 5 bases and J by 2 bases, with 10 bases left in between. The germline gives CDR1 SGHTA, CDR2 FQGNSA. The CDR3 loop reads CASSARTAYEQYF. CDR3 sequence (DNA): TGTGCCAGCAGCGCCCGGACAGCCTACGAGCAGTACTTC. The full variable domain, in which reference TRBV7-2 and TRBJ2-7 provide the parts outside the CDR3, is GAGVSQSPSNKVTEKGKDVELRCDPISGHTALYWYRQSLGQGLEFLIYFQGNSAPDKSGLPSDRFSAERTGGSVSTLTIQRTQQEDSAVYLCASSARTAYEQYFGPGTRLTVT.

The chain employs TRBV10-1 and TRBJ1-1; D gene uncertain. Germline CDR1 WNHNN, CDR2 SYGVQD (reference sequence). The CDR3 covers 14 residues. V lost 4 bases and J lost 0, with 9 bases in between. CDR3 amino acids: CASSVGQVNTEAFF. CDR3 nucleotides: TGCGCCAGCAGTGTCGGTCAAGTGAACACTGAAGCTTTCTTT.

The V and J genes are TRBV4-1 and TRBJ1-2; the match to TRBD1 covers 7 bases. The length of the CDR3 is 14 residues. Germline CDR1 reads MGHRA; CDR2 reads YSYEKL. V shed 0 bases, J shed 2 bases, and the junction held 0 bases outside the gene matches. The CDR3 spells CASSQEQGNYGYTF. CDR3 bases: TGCGCCAGCAGCCAAGAACAGGGGAACTATGGCTACACCTTC.

The rearrangement links TRBV28 to TRBJ2-5; TRBD1 matches 10 bases. This CDR3 comprises 14 residues. V lost 6 bases and J lost 5; bases outside the gene matches: 6. The germline CDR1 and CDR2 sequences are MDHEN and SYDVKM. CDR3: CASRATGGQETQYF. The CDR3 DNA reads TGTGCCAGCAGGGCGACAGGGGGCCAGGAGACCCAGTACTTC.

To note about this clone: This specimen includes other DNA sequences encoding the same CDR3. The J gene is TRBJ1-5, the V gene TRBV28; no clear D. Germline V gene lookup returns CDR1 MDHEN and CDR2 SYDVKM. The CDR3 extends over 14 amino acids. V was cut by 1 base and J by 1 base, with 5 bases left in between. The CDR3 DNA is TGTGCCAGCAGTTTATCCAGGAGCAATCAGCCCCAGCATTTT. Translated: CASSLSRSNQPQHF.

The chain uses TRBV2 and TRBJ2-1; D unclear. This CDR3 contains 10 residues. Germline V gives CDR1 SNHLY, CDR2 FYNNEI. Trimming removed 6 bases at V and 7 bases at J, with 4 bases between. CDR3 sequence: CASRENEQFF. CDR3 nucleotides: TGTGCCAGCAGGGAGAATGAGCAGTTCTTC.

This clone was seen a few times. The rearrangement joins TRBV19 to TRBJ2-7; 7 bases are a match to TRBD1. The V segment lost 0 bases and the J segment 0 bases; nucleotides outside the gene matches: 2. CDR1 is LNHDA and CDR2 is SQIVND in the germline V gene (reference sequence). The CDR3 covers 15 residues. The CDR3 DNA is TGTGCCAGTAGTATAGACGGGACAGTCTCCTACGAGCAGTACTTC. Its translation is CASSIDGTVSYEQYF. Supplemented by reference TRBV19 and TRBJ2-7, the full variable domain reads DGGITQSPKYLFRKEGQNVTLSCEQNLNHDAMYWYRQDPGQGLRLIYYSQIVNDFQKGDIAEGYSVSREKKESFPLTVTSAQKNPTAFYLCASSIDGTVSYEQYFGPGTRLTVT.

The V and J genes are TRBV7-6 and TRBJ2-1; 9 positions agree with TRBD2. J gave up 5 bases and V 0 bases, and 5 bases lay outside the gene matches. Germline loops: CDR1 SGHVS, CDR2 FNYEAQ. The CDR3 extends over 16 amino acids. CDR3 amino acids: CASSLAEIAGDNEQFF. CDR3 bases: TGTGCCAGCAGCTTAGCGGAGATAGCGGGAGACAATGAGCAGTTCTTC.

The chain is built from TRBV10-3 and TRBJ1-6; weak D call: TRBD1 (6 bases). The ends were cut back, 4 bases at V and 11 bases at J, with 15 bases in the middle. The length of the CDR3 is 14 residues. Germline V gives CDR1 ENHRY, CDR2 SYGVKD. CDR3 DNA: TGTGCCATCAGTGCCGGGACAAGGGCTCCACCCCTCCACTTT. The encoded protein is CAISAGTRAPPLHF.

The rearrangement links TRBV7-8 to TRBJ1-1, with a possible D match to TRBD1 (6 bases). The CDR3 has 16 residues. V shed 5 bases and J shed 0 bases, with 16 bases lying between them. Germline CDR1 and CDR2: SGHVS and FQNEAQ. CDR3 nucleotide sequence: TGTGCCAGCAGCCCCGCCGGACAGAGGATGAACACTGAAGCTTTCTTT. As protein: CASSPAGQRMNTEAFF.

V and J are TRBV10-1 and TRBJ2-3, with TRBD1 identical over 11 bases. Trimming took 0 bases from V and 5 from J; bases not matched to a gene: 4. Germline assignment: CDR1 WNHNN and CDR2 SYGVQD (reference sequence). This CDR3 comprises 16 residues. The CDR3: CASSESWTGGGDTQYF. In DNA, the CDR3 is TGCGCCAGCAGTGAGTCGTGGACAGGGGGCGGAGATACGCAGTATTTT.

A single count supports this clone. The chain uses TRBV30 and TRBJ1-2; TRBD1 might be the D (6 bases). The CDR3 loop spans 16 amino acids. V shed 2 bases and J shed 6 bases, with 22 bases lying between them. Germline V CDR1 and CDR2: GTSNPN, SVGIG (reference sequence). CDR3 sequence (DNA): TGTGCCTGGAGTACCGGACAGCCTGGCGTACAGGATGGCTACACCTTC. Translation: CAWSTGQPGVQDGYTF. Together with reference TRBV30 and TRBJ1-2, the CDR3 gives the full variable domain: SQTIHQWPATLVQPVGSPLSLECTVEGTSNPNLYWYRQAAGRGLQLLFYSVGIGQISSEVPQNLSASRPQDRQFILSSKKLLLSDSGFYLCAWSTGQPGVQDGYTFGSGTRLTVV.

The chain joins TRBV4-3 to TRBJ2-7, with a weak D call TRBD1 (7 bases). Germline loops: CDR1 LGHNA, CDR2 YSLEER. The CDR3 has 16 residues. V was trimmed by 1 base and J by 2 bases, leaving 15 bases between them. The CDR3 DNA reads as TGCGCCAGCAGCCAAGTCGCAGCCAGGGGGGCCTACGAGCAGTACTTC. The encoded protein is CASSQVAARGAYEQYF.

In its sample, this clone was seen once. V usage is TRBV9 and J usage is TRBJ2-1; 8 bases map to TRBD2. CDR1 and CDR2 from the germline V gene are SGDLS and YYNGEE. The CDR3 covers 17 residues. V shed 3 bases and J 0 bases; nucleotides not matched to a gene: 8. CDR3 loop: CASSGLLAASSYNEQFF. CDR3 nucleotides: TGTGCCAGCAGCGGTTTACTAGCGGCGAGCTCCTACAATGAGCAGTTCTTC.

The rearrangement joins TRBV5-4 to TRBJ2-2; 13 bases match TRBD2. The CDR3 consists of 17 residues. With 4 bases clipped from V and 5 bases from J, the junction kept 8 bases outside the gene matches. Germline CDR1 and CDR2: SGHNT and YYREEE (reference sequence). The chain's CDR3 is CASSGGLAGVGTGELFF. The CDR3 DNA sequence: TGTGCCAGCAGCGGAGGACTAGCGGGAGTGGGTACCGGGGAGCTGTTTTTT.

This sequence joins TRBV28 and TRBJ2-7, with D possibly being TRBD1 (7 bases). This CDR3 has 14 residues. Germline V gene sequence: CDR1 MDHEN, CDR2 SYDVKM. V was pared by 6 bases and J by 0 bases, with 12 bases between. This chain's CDR3 is CASSQGGRSYEQYF. The CDR3 bases are TGTGCCAGCAGCCAGGGGGGTCGCTCCTACGAGCAGTACTTC.